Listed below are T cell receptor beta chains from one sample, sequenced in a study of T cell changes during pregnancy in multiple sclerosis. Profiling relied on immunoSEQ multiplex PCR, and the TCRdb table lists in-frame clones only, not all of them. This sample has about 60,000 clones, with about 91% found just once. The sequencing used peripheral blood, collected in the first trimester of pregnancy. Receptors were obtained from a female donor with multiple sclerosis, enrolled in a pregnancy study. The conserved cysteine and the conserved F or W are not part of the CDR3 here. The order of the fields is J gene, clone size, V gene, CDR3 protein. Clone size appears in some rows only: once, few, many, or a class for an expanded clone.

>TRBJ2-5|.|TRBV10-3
AISDRDRVGQETQY
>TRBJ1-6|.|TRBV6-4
ASSERPVHFNSPLH
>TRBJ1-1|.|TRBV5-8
ASSWGRVNTEAF
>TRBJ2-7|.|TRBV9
ASSPGLAGYEQY
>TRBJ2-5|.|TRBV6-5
ASSYVSGGYQETQY
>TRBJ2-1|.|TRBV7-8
ASSSGDRVYNEQF
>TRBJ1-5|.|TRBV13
ASSSGTGPNQPQH
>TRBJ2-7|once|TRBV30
ASSTLAGGYEQY
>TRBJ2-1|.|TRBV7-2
ASSLVGTGPSYNEQF
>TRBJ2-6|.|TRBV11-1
ASSPGLPSGANVLT
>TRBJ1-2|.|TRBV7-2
ASSLGRLRSNYGYT
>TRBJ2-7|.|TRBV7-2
ASSSRQVVSQY
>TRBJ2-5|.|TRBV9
ASSVAPSLTGAETQY
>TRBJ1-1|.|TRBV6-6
ASMKGEGEAF
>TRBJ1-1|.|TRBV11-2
ASSFLQGATEAF
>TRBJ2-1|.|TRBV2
ASSEASRGVYNEQF
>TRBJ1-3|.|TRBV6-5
ASSNRVTGNTIY
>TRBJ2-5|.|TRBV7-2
ASSLFGGGLQTQY
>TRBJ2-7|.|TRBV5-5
ASSPASGGAVQY
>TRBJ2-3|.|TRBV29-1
SVPGLRVSTDTQY
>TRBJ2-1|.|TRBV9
ASSQGGGNEQF
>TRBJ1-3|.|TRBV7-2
ASSVGQTSGNTIY
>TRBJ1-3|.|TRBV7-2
ASSLSGGNTIY
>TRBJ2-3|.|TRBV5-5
ASSLARPDTQY
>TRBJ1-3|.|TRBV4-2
ASSPGGGRNTIY
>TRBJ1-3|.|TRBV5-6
ASSWTESGNTIY
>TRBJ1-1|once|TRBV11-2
ASSPERQGAEAF
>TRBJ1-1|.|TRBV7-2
ASSTDRGPDTEAF
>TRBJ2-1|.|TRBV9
ASSQDRGAYNEQF
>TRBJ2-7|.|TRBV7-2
ASSGNPRVRYEQY
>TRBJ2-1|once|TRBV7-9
ASSASGQISNEQF
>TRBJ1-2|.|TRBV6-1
ASRMDRAPNYGYT
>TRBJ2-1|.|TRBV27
ASSFLSGADNEQF
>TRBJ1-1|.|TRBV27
ASSLTGLNTEAF
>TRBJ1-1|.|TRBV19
ASSISPDTEAF